This TCR beta chain came from a study of T cell repertoires in cytomegalovirus infection. This clonotype showed up just a few times. TCRdb analysed the reads with MiXCR anew, one entry per CDR3 protein. The data contain more than 650,000 distinct CDR3 sequences, about 40% of them seen just once; the ten biggest clones take up 2.5% to 3.5%. Trimming removed 5 bases at V and 4 bases at J, with 14 bases between. CDR1 is MNHNS and CDR2 is SASEGT in the germline V gene. The CDR3 is 14 residues long. Material for sequencing was PBMCs. This sequence was found in a human donor in good health (CMV status not recorded). Some clones in this sample may be carry-over from other donors' samples. This chain links TRBV6-1 with TRBJ1-1; no reliable D call. The CDR3 sequence: CASSYVGGSTEAFF. In nucleotides, the CDR3 is TGTGCCAGCAGTTACGTCGGCGGGAGCACTGAAGCTTTCTTT.